Detailed here is one TCR beta chain. Authors' analysis steps: Estimation of nucleated cell counts relied on the amplification of reference gene primers. Measured with immunoSEQ multiplex PCR; TCRdb has only the in-frame clones, and not every one. V and J calls and clone size follow that table, whereas D and trimming were derived from the DNA. In the table there are about 14,000 clones, more than 65% of which are singletons. This entry belongs to a study of blood T cell repertoires in COVID-19. For the study at large: The United States, Italy and Spain supplied acute and convalescent COVID-19 samples.

Germline loops: CDR1 DFQATT, CDR2 SNEGSKA (reference sequence). The CDR3 is 14 residues long. With V trimmed by 3 bases and J by 4 bases, 7 bases remained unmatched. The clonotype originates from a woman between 50 and 59 years old with active or convalescent COVID-19. Sequencing was done on a sample of peripheral blood. The chain joins TRBV20-1 to TRBJ2-7; 9 bases align to TRBD1. The CDR3 spells CSASNRDRAYEQYF. CDR3 sequence (DNA): TGCAGTGCTAGTAACCGGGACAGGGCATACGAGCAGTACTTC.